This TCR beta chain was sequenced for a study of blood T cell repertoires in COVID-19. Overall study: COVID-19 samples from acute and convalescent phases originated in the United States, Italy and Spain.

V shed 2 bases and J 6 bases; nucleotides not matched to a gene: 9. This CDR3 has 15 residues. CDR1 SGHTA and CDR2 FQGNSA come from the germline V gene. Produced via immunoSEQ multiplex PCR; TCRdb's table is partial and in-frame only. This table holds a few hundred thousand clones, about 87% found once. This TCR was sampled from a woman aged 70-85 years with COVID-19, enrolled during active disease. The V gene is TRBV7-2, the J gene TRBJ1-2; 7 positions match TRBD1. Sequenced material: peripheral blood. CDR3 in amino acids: CASSLRGQITHGYTF. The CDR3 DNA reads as TGTGCCAGCAGCTTAAGGGGACAGATAACACATGGCTACACCTTC.